The sequence of this TCR beta chain was determined in a study of Ad26.COV2.S vaccination and SARS-CoV-2 variants (dated by TCRdb to the early 2020s). Regarding the study in general: Vaccine-arm donors were drawn from COV1001, a multicentre, randomized, double-blind, placebo-controlled phase I-IIa trial of Ad26.COV2.S in healthy adults. Ad26.COV2.S was given intramuscularly at 5x10^10 or 1x10^11 viral particles, as a single shot or as two shots 56 days apart. The specificity and breadth of SARS-CoV-2-reactive T cell receptors after Ad26.COV2.S vaccination were assessed by TCRbeta repertoire sequencing. A total of 32 samples were included in the TCR-sequenced set, comprising 19 Ad26.COV2.S vaccine recipients, 5 placebo recipients and 8 SARS-CoV-2 convalescent individuals. Participants in the trial were split at random into five groups of five each, receiving low-dose or high-dose Ad26.COV2.S once or twice, or else placebo on both occasions. Investigators remained blinded to trial group allocation during experiments and outcome assessment. Study-level results and caveats: According to the authors, total T cell responses may have been underestimated by the TCR breadth and depth analyses. Spike-specific TCR breadth was higher in Ad26.COV2.S recipients than in placebo recipients (P = 0.0014). After vaccination, substantial breadth of spike-specific CD8+ and CD4+ T cell responses was reported. Comparing responses between vaccine doses or regimens was not something the study was powered to do. Vaccine and placebo recipients had similar non-spike TCR breadth, a finding consistent with the vaccine containing only spike.

Per the germline V gene (reference sequence), LNHDA is the CDR1 and SQIVND is the CDR2. Germline trimming: 5 bases from V, 4 bases from J; junction bases outside gene matches: 7. The CDR3 contains 14 residues, cysteine and phenylalanine counted. The DNA shown is the 42-base CDR3, in frame from base 1. Notes on this clone: The antigen it binds to is not known. No base quality information exists; no much larger clone differs at one position.

Sample treatment or condition, as interpreted from the label and publication: some 20 received Ad26.COV2.S at low or high dose, single or two shots; about 5 received placebo; per-sample allocation not given. Repertoires of vaccine and placebo recipients were sequenced from samples collected on day 63 after the first injection. Cohort 1b enrolled 25 adults aged 18-55 years at a single site in Boston, USA, between 29 July and 7 August 2020. Ad26.COV2.S was a replication-incompetent adenovirus type 26 vector expressing a prefusion-stabilized SARS-CoV-2 spike protein from the original Wuhan strain. TCRbeta CDR3 regions were sequenced with the immunoSEQ Assay. After extraction, genomic DNA underwent amplification by bias-controlled multiplex PCR, followed by high-throughput sequencing. The original pipeline was this. Collapsing and filtering of sequences were performed to quantify the absolute abundance of each unique TCRbeta CDR3 region. T cell fraction was estimated by normalization of TCRbeta template counts to usable DNA, with usable DNA being measured through amplification of reference genes present in all nucleated cells. Repertoire TCRs were annotated as SARS-CoV-2-specific when V gene, CDR3 amino acid sequence and J gene were exactly matched to a known reactive TCR set. The reference SARS-CoV-2 TCR set was obtained from MIRA and was filtered for enrichment in COVID-19-positive ImmuneCODE repertoires, whereby public or cross-reactive TCRs were removed. Using the MIRA antigens, annotated TCRs were further analysed by specific ORF or by position within an ORF. Depth was the summed frequency of annotated unique rearrangements, while breadth was defined as annotated unique rearrangements over total unique productive rearrangements. TCR breadth was compared between groups using two-sided Wilcoxon rank-sum tests. In its TCRdb copy, this immuneACCESS table keeps in-frame sequences only and misses some clones. Where compared with another copy, unresolved V genes explain less than half of these, and the others have no known cause. D and trimming come from the DNA, and the V and J calls and clone size come from that table. Recorded for this sample are some 420,000 clones; roughly 88% of them occurred a single time. The ten biggest clones cover less than 4.5% of the sample.

The V and J segments used are TRBV19 and TRBJ1-1, with 7 bases in between that match TRBD1. The sequence was obtained from a person between 18 and 65 years old who received the Ad26.COV2.S COVID-19 vaccine or a placebo. The sample here was peripheral blood, taken in a trial of Ad26.COV2.S vaccine versus placebo. The sequenced DNA: TGTGCCAGTAGTTGGGGGGCAGGGGGCACTGAAGCTTTCTTT. The resulting protein is CASSWGAGGTEAFF.